A single sample is the source of the 31 T cell receptor beta chains below, sequenced in a study of human T cells and chemical hapten exposure. TCRdb reprocessed the RACE reads via MiXCR and lists one record per CDR3 protein. The sample yields under 200,000 distinct CDR3 sequences, around 15% seen once. Stated time point: patch test 1, 2 weeks after DPC sensitization. Stated treatment: therapeutic diphenylcyclopropenone sensitization with weekly scalp DPC. This material consisted of whole blood, taken in connection with sensitization to the hapten diphenylcyclopropenone (DPC). The receptor set was obtained from a woman aged 25-40 years with alopecia areata. Some clones in this sample may be carry-over from other donors' samples.

The chain carries TRBV20-1 and TRBJ2-1, with D perhaps matching TRBD2 (5 bases). Germline V gene data show CDR1 as DFQATT and CDR2 as SNEGSKA (reference sequence). The CDR3 extends over 15 amino acids. V lost 0 bases and J lost 3, with 12 bases in between. Here the CDR3 DNA reads TGCAGTGCTAGAGATCCCCAGGACTTCTACAATGAGCAGTTCTTC. Protein: CSARDPQDFYNEQFF.

The chain uses TRBV20-1 and TRBJ1-1; D perhaps matches TRBD1 (5 bases). V dropped 2 bases and J dropped 0 bases, with 7 bases sitting between them. The CDR3 is made up of 13 amino acids. Germline V lookup: CDR1 DFQATT, CDR2 SNEGSKA (reference sequence). This CDR3 is CSARLGLNTEAFF. CDR3 DNA: TGCAGTGCTAGACTGGGGCTGAACACTGAAGCTTTCTTT.

CDR3 sequence reads: CASSLETGGYETQYF. The CDR3 coding sequence is TGTGCCAGCAGTTTAGAGACAGGGGGCTATGAGACCCAGTACTTC. This chain links TRBV28 with TRBJ2-5; 10 bases fit TRBD1. The trim removed 2 bases at V and 5 bases at J, leaving 5 bases unmatched. The CDR3 extends over 15 amino acids. Germline CDR1 is MDHEN and CDR2 is SYDVKM. Supplemented by reference TRBV28 and TRBJ2-5, the full variable domain reads DVKVTQSSRYLVKRTGEKVFLECVQDMDHENMFWYRQDPGLGLRLIYFSYDVKMKEKGDIPEGYSVSREKKERFSLILESASTNQTSMYLCASSLETGGYETQYFGPGTRLLVL.

This clonotype was recorded many times. The V gene is TRBV27, the J gene TRBJ2-3; unclear D gene. The ends were cut back, 2 bases at V and 0 bases at J, with 9 bases in the middle. Germline-derived CDR1 and CDR2 are MNHEY and SMNVEV (reference sequence). CDR3 length: 15 residues. The chain's CDR3 is CASSLDGSSTDTQYF. The CDR3 DNA is TGTGCCAGCAGTTTAGACGGCTCTAGCACAGATACGCAGTATTTT.

This chain's CDR3 is CASSPSRTGELFF. The CDR3 nucleotides are TGTGCCAGCAGCCCCAGTAGGACCGGGGAGCTGTTTTTT. The rearrangement joins TRBV7-3 to TRBJ2-2; D remains ambiguous. Germline-derived CDR1 and CDR2 are SGHTA and FQGTGA. The CDR3 spans 13 residues. V lost 5 bases to trimming and J lost 5 bases, with 9 bases between them.

This clonotype has more than one count but fewer than ten. The CDR3 loop is CASSPTEAGTGGQTQYF. The CDR3 DNA sequence: TGTGCCAGCAGCCCGACTGAGGCCGGGACAGGGGGGCAGACCCAGTACTTC. The gene calls are TRBV11-2 and TRBJ2-5, with TRBD1 matching over 11 bases. CDR1 and CDR2 (germline): SGHAT, FQNNGV. The CDR3 runs 17 residues. J was trimmed by 6 bases and V by 5 bases; bases with no gene match: 14.

There are a few counts of this clonotype. The gene calls are TRBV6-1 and TRBJ2-7; 10 bases agree with TRBD2. The V gene's germline CDR1 is MNHNS and CDR2 SASEGT. V lost 2 bases and J lost 2; bases outside the gene matches: 6. The CDR3 is 16 amino acids. DNA for the CDR3: TGTGCCAGCAGTGAACCACCTAGCGGGGGAACCTACGAGCAGTACTTC. Residues: CASSEPPSGGTYEQYF.

This rearrangement joins TRBV7-2 to TRBJ2-1; TRBD1 matches 10 bases. Germline CDR1 reads SGHTA; CDR2 reads FQGNSA. The V segment lost 4 bases and the J segment 4 bases; nucleotides outside the gene matches: 4. The CDR3 consists of 15 residues. The chain's CDR3 is CASSSWTGGYNEQFF. CDR3 nucleotides: TGTGCCAGCAGCTCCTGGACAGGGGGGTACAATGAGCAGTTCTTC.

The chain has TRBV7-2 and TRBJ2-3; D unclear. This CDR3 has 14 amino acids. V gave up 1 base and J gave up 5 bases, with 10 bases separating them. The germline V gene has CDR1 SGHTA and CDR2 FQGNSA. The CDR3, as DNA: TGTGCCAGCAGCTTAGTCTGGGCTGGAGATACGCAGTATTTT. As protein: CASSLVWAGDTQYF.

This chain uses TRBV5-1 with TRBJ2-5, with 12 bases aligning to TRBD1. The CDR3 runs 15 residues. CDR1 SGHRS and CDR2 YFSETQ come from the germline V gene. The V and J ends lost 4 bases and 4 bases, in that order; junction bases with no gene match: 5. The CDR3: CASSAGQGARETQYF. The DNA for the CDR3 is TGCGCCAGCAGCGCGGGACAGGGGGCAAGAGAGACCCAGTACTTC.

The chain uses TRBV4-2 and TRBJ2-7; 9 bases fit TRBD2. The CDR3 runs to 13 residues. Unmatched junction bases numbered 6, after V lost 2 bases and J lost 10 bases. From germline, CDR1 is LGHNA and CDR2 YNFKEQ. CDR3: CASSQSSGGRQYF. The CDR3 region has the DNA TGTGCCAGCAGCCAAAGTAGCGGGGGAAGACAGTACTTC.

The chain links TRBV28 to TRBJ1-4; the match to TRBD1 covers 7 bases. Germline V lookup: CDR1 MDHEN, CDR2 SYDVKM. The CDR3 extends over 14 amino acids. V lost 5 bases to trimming and J lost 7 bases; unmatched junction nucleotides: 7. The DNA for the CDR3 is TGTGCCAGCAGTAACAGGGGAGAAAGTGAAAAACTGTTTTTT. Protein product: CASSNRGESEKLFF. Combining the CDR3 with reference TRBV28 and TRBJ1-4 gives the whole variable domain DVKVTQSSRYLVKRTGEKVFLECVQDMDHENMFWYRQDPGLGLRLIYFSYDVKMKEKGDIPEGYSVSREKKERFSLILESASTNQTSMYLCASSNRGESEKLFFGSGTQLSVL.

The table lists this clonotype with many counts. The chain is built from TRBV2 and TRBJ2-5; maybe TRBD1 (6 bases). V shed 5 bases and J shed 1 base, with 8 bases lying between them. CDR1 and CDR2 (germline): SNHLY, FYNNEI. The CDR3 contains 13 residues. CDR3 region: CASSRDTQETQYF. In DNA, the CDR3 is TGTGCCAGCAGTCGGGACACCCAAGAGACCCAGTACTTC.

This clonotype occurred a few times. The rearrangement joins TRBV20-1 to TRBJ1-1; possibly TRBD1 for D (5 bases). Trimming removed 4 bases at V and 6 bases at J, with 18 bases between. There are 14 residues in the CDR3. Germline lookup yields CDR1 DFQATT and CDR2 SNEGSKA (reference sequence). The CDR3 DNA sequence: TGCAGTGCTAAATCCTCGAGAGGGACGGCTGAAGCTTTCTTT. Translating gives CSAKSSRGTAEAFF.

This clonotype was observed a single time. V is TRBV5-1 and J is TRBJ2-7; TRBD1 agrees at 10 bases. V lost 4 bases and J lost 0; bases outside the gene matches: 4. Germline V gene sequence: CDR1 SGHRS, CDR2 YFSETQ. The CDR3 has 15 residues. The CDR3 loop reads CASSPRTGGSYEQYF. CDR3 bases: TGCGCCAGCAGCCCCAGGACAGGGGGCTCCTACGAGCAGTACTTC.

This clonotype was observed many times. The J gene is TRBJ1-1, the V gene TRBV10-3, with D perhaps matching TRBD1 (5 bases). Trimming removed 6 bases from V and 7 bases from J, with 15 bases in between. The CDR3 is 13 residues long. Germline CDR1 and CDR2: ENHRY and SYGVKD. CDR3 nucleotide sequence: TGTGCCATCAGCGGGGCCCAGCCAGGTGAAGCTTTCTTT. Encoded protein: CAISGAQPGEAFF.

J is TRBJ2-7 and V is TRBV28; TRBD1 might be the D (5 bases). Germline V gene sequence: CDR1 MDHEN, CDR2 SYDVKM. V was trimmed by 7 bases and J by 4 bases, leaving 17 bases between them. The CDR3 is 14 residues long. CDR3 DNA: TGTGCCAGCATAGGGGCCCATACCCAGTACGAGCAGTACTTC. This gives the protein CASIGAHTQYEQYF.

CDR3 nucleotide sequence: TGTGCCAGCGCTAGCTTTTATGGACTAGCGGGAGGGCCCGAGCAGTACTTC. Protein sequence: CASASFYGLAGGPEQYF. J is TRBJ2-7 and V is TRBV6-2 or TRBV6-3, with 15 positions matching TRBD2. The germline CDR1 and CDR2 sequences are MNHEY and SVGEGT. CDR3 length: 17 amino acids. V was clipped by 8 bases and J by 6 bases; unmatched bases: 14.

V and J are TRBV20-1 and TRBJ1-6; D is ambiguous. CDR3 length: 18 amino acids. Germline-derived CDR1 and CDR2 are DFQATT and SNEGSKA (reference sequence). The V end was cut by 3 bases, the J end by 0 bases, with 18 bases between. Written as DNA, the CDR3 is TGCAGTGCTAGGCCTACTTGGGGTGGGAGCTCCTATAATTCACCCCTCCACTTT. It encodes CSARPTWGGSSYNSPLHF.

This clonotype was seen a few times. This chain uses TRBV14 with TRBJ1-2, with D possibly TRBD1 on 5 matching bases. CDR3 length: 15 residues. The germline V and J ends were trimmed by 3 bases and 6 bases, with 17 bases remaining between them. Germline-derived CDR1 and CDR2 are SGHDN and FVKESK. In DNA, the CDR3 is TGTGCCAGCAGCCACCTTTGGCAGGGAAGAGATGGCTACACCTTC. Its translation is CASSHLWQGRDGYTF.

The chain couples TRBV10-2 to TRBJ1-6; D perhaps matches TRBD1 (5 bases). Deletions cut 8 bases from V and 10 bases from J, with 15 bases between. CDR1 and CDR2 (germline): WSHSY, SAAADI. This CDR3 has 13 residues. CDR3 sequence reads: CASRGLGESPLHF. The DNA for the CDR3 is TGCGCCAGCCGGGGCCTTGGGGAATCACCCCTCCACTTT.

This clonotype was picked up a small number of times. The chain recombines TRBV5-1 with TRBJ2-2; 7 bases fit TRBD1. CDR3 length: 15 residues. The J segment lost 1 base and the V segment lost 4 bases, leaving 4 bases of the junction unmatched. Germline lookup yields CDR1 SGHRS and CDR2 YFSETQ. The CDR3 sequence: CASSPGTVNTGELFF. CDR3 DNA: TGCGCCAGCAGCCCCGGGACAGTGAACACCGGGGAGCTGTTTTTT.

This clonotype was seen more than once but under ten times. This chain connects TRBV7-9 to TRBJ2-3; tentative D call: TRBD1 (6 bases). V was clipped by 6 bases and J by 6 bases, with 13 bases between them. This CDR3 has 13 amino acids. Per germline, CDR1 SEHNR and CDR2 FQNEAQ (reference sequence). CDR3 DNA: TGTGCCAGCAGTTTAATGGGGGCTGATACGCAGTATTTT. This sequence encodes CASSLMGADTQYF.

By sample fraction, this clonotype is medium-sized. The genes are TRBV27 and TRBJ1-2; D gene unclear. There are 13 residues in the CDR3. With 5 bases removed from V and 0 bases from J, the gap between germline ends came to 7 bases. Germline V gene data show CDR1 as MNHEY and CDR2 as SMNVEV (reference sequence). DNA for the CDR3: TGTGCCAGCAGTCCGCAGTCTAACTATGGCTACACCTTC. Residues: CASSPQSNYGYTF.

In this sample, this clonotype turned up many times. V is TRBV18 and J is TRBJ1-2; D ambiguous. Germline V gene data show CDR1 as KGHSH and CDR2 as LQKENI. This CDR3 has 15 residues. The V end was cut by 3 bases, the J end by 6 bases, with 17 bases between. As DNA, the CDR3 is TGTGCCAGCTCACCTCCCGAGGAGGCCGGAGATGGCTACACCTTC. Encoded protein: CASSPPEEAGDGYTF.

A few counts support this clonotype. This chain links TRBV6-4 with TRBJ2-3; 8 bases fit TRBD2. This CDR3 contains 14 residues. Germline lookup yields CDR1 MRHNA and CDR2 SNTAGT. Trimming removed 5 bases from V and 1 base from J; junction bases left unmatched: 2. CDR3 DNA sequence: TGTGCCAGCAGTAGAGCGGGAGGCACAGATACGCAGTATTTT. It is translated as CASSRAGGTDTQYF.

This chain connects TRBV4-1 to TRBJ1-5, with D tentatively TRBD1 (5 bases). Trimming removed 1 base from V and 5 bases from J, with 12 bases in between. From germline, CDR1 is MGHRA and CDR2 YSYEKL. The CDR3 length is 15 residues. Here the CDR3 reads CASSQVGGYHQPQHF. CDR3 bases: TGCGCCAGCAGCCAAGTCGGGGGATACCATCAGCCCCAGCATTTT.

This clonotype has more than one count but fewer than ten. This chain uses TRBV12-3 or TRBV12-4 with TRBJ2-2; TRBD2 aligns across 10 bases. The J segment lost 3 bases and the V segment lost 3 bases, leaving 10 bases of the junction unmatched. The CDR3 totals 18 residues. In DNA, the CDR3 is TGTGCCAGCAGTTTTCCCGGAAAACTAGCGGGGTACACCGGGGAGCTGTTTTTT. Translating it yields CASSFPGKLAGYTGELFF.

This clonotype was detected many times. The J gene is TRBJ2-4, the V gene TRBV7-2; D ambiguous. This CDR3 is built from 12 residues. Trimming removed 5 bases at V and 5 bases at J, with 7 bases between. Per germline, CDR1 SGHTA and CDR2 FQGNSA. CDR3 nucleotides: TGTGCCAGCAGCCCCGTCCAAAACATTCAGTACTTC. Amino acid sequence: CASSPVQNIQYF.

This chain connects TRBV7-2 to TRBJ2-7, with 10 bases that match TRBD1. The V gene's germline CDR1 is SGHTA and CDR2 FQGNSA. V lost 5 bases and J lost 6; bases outside the gene matches: 4. The CDR3 is 13 residues long. CDR3 coding DNA: TGTGCCAGCAGCCGGGACAGGGGTAGCGAGCAGTACTTC. Protein product: CASSRDRGSEQYF.

This clonotype was detected a few times. This sequence joins TRBV11-2 and TRBJ2-2, with unresolved D. Germline assignment: CDR1 SGHAT and CDR2 FQNNGV. The CDR3 has 14 amino acids. Between the trimmed V and J ends, which lost 5 bases and 7 bases, there was a span of 14 bases. The CDR3 nucleotides read TGTGCCAGCAGCAATTCTTTCGCTGGCGGGGAGCTGTTTTTT. It yields the protein CASSNSFAGGELFF.